This entry is about one T cell receptor beta chain. Antigen unknown. This record belongs to a study of blood T cells in healthy people across ages. Study in general: About one barcoded beta molecule per two T cells was the capture yield of template switching.

Regarding the study as a whole: Older age went with lower TCR beta diversity per million T cells, in a roughly linear way. Total diversity from one million sequenced T cells was likely underestimated.

V lost 0 bases to trimming and J lost 15 bases, with 15 bases between them. Looked up from germline, CDR1 is SGHDN and CDR2 is FVKESK. The CDR3 has 13 amino acids. A second about 7 to 11 cycle PCR used barcoded and J-beta primers. Via MiXCR, TCRdb re-called the 5' RACE reads, giving one row per CDR3 protein. The table lists roughly 800,000 distinct CDR3 sequences, more than 45% of them singletons. Sample donors were healthy Caucasian individuals that came from Russia, aged 6 to 90. Sequencing was performed on blood. This rearrangement joins TRBV14 to TRBJ2-1, with D maybe TRBD2 (5 bases). This receptor was identified in a man under 40 in good health. CDR3 residues: CASSQDRWRSPFF. As DNA, the CDR3 is TGTGCCAGCAGCCAAGATCGGTGGAGGTCGCCGTTCTTC.